This passage covers 15 T cell receptor beta chains from one sample sequenced in a study of shared clonotypes between healthy human individuals. Libraries were prepared by immunoSEQ multiplex PCR; TCRdb keeps only in-frame clonotypes and omits some of them. Of over 2 million clones listed, about nine tenths are singletons. Sequencing was performed on naive CD4+ T cells from PBMCs. The subset is: CD45RA+ positively selected. The receptors shown here come from a man aged 18 to 29 in good health. Some clones in this sample may be carry-over from other donors' samples.

The chain combines TRBV6-5 with TRBJ1-1, with D perhaps TRBD1 (5 bases). The CDR3 length is 13 residues. CDR1 and CDR2 from the germline V gene are MNHEY and SVGAGI. The V end was cut by 6 bases, the J end by 4 bases, with 12 bases between. The CDR3 region is CASRRRQLTEAFF. The DNA of the CDR3 is TGTGCCAGCAGGAGAAGACAGCTCACTGAAGCTTTCTTT.

The chain is built from TRBV4-2 and TRBJ2-5, with TRBD1 matching 8 bases. Germline V gene sequence: CDR1 LGHNA, CDR2 YNFKEQ. This CDR3 comprises 16 residues. After removal of 0 bases from V and 2 bases from J, the junction contained 5 bases not matched to a gene. CDR3 nucleotide sequence: TGTGCCAGCAGCCAAGATCAGGGGGCGCGTCAAGAGACCCAGTACTTC. Its translation: CASSQDQGARQETQYF.

The chain uses TRBV19 and TRBJ1-5; TRBD1 matches 9 bases. Losses at the gene ends were 5 bases for V and 6 bases for J; bases not matched to a gene: 14. The CDR3 has 17 residues. Germline V lookup: CDR1 LNHDA, CDR2 SQIVND (reference sequence). CDR3 nucleotide sequence: TGTGCCAGTAGTTCGGACAGGGGTTCCCCAGGGCGTCAGCCCCAGCATTTT. The encoded protein is CASSSDRGSPGRQPQHF.

The chain joins TRBV20-1 to TRBJ2-5; a weak D match, TRBD2 (5 bases). CDR1 and CDR2 (germline): DFQATT, SNEGSKA (reference sequence). Trimming removed 6 bases at V and 13 bases at J, with 18 bases between. The CDR3 totals 11 residues. CDR3 bases: TGCAGTGCGATAGGGAGTGTTTTTCGGTACTTC. It yields the protein CSAIGSVFRYF.

This clone occurred a few times. The V call is TRBV28, the J call TRBJ1-5; D not certain. CDR1 and CDR2 from the germline V gene are MDHEN and SYDVKM. V was shortened by 1 base and J by 4 bases, with 5 bases between the two germline ends. The CDR3 consists of 13 residues. The DNA of the CDR3 is TGTGCCAGCAGTTTATCCCATAATCAGCCCCAGCATTTT. Protein product: CASSLSHNQPQHF.

This clone was observed a single time. The chain is built from TRBV5-4 and TRBJ2-7; TRBD1 might be the D (6 bases). Germline V lookup: CDR1 SGHNT, CDR2 YYREEE (reference sequence). V gave up 4 bases and J gave up 0 bases, with 14 bases separating them. The length of the CDR3 is 15 residues. CDR3 DNA sequence: TGTGCCAGCAGCCGAGACAGGCGAAGCTCCTACGAGCAGTACTTC. Amino acids: CASSRDRRSSYEQYF. The full variable domain, rest sourced from reference TRBV5-4 and TRBJ2-7, is ETGVTQSPTHLIKTRGQQVTLRCSSQSGHNTVSWYQQALGQGPQFIFQYYREEENGRGNFPPRFSGLQFPNYSSELNVNALELDDSALYLCASSRDRRSSYEQYFGPGTRLTVT.

The chain carries TRBV6-5 and TRBJ2-1; D gene uncertain. The length of the CDR3 is 13 residues. Trimming removed 6 bases from V and 2 bases from J, with 8 bases in between. Looked up from germline, CDR1 is MNHEY and CDR2 is SVGAGI. Here the CDR3 reads CASSGRPYNEQFF. The CDR3 nucleotides are TGTGCCAGCAGCGGCCGGCCCTACAATGAGCAGTTCTTC.

This clone was seen more than once but under ten times. V gene TRBV19 combines with J gene TRBJ1-2, with a tentative D call TRBD1 (5 bases). Trimming took 8 bases from V and 0 from J, leaving 16 bases between them. Germline loops: CDR1 LNHDA, CDR2 SQIVND (reference sequence). There are 15 residues in the CDR3. The CDR3 here is CASVYRDLSNYGYTF. Written as DNA, the CDR3 is TGTGCCAGTGTGTACCGGGACTTATCTAACTATGGCTACACCTTC.

The V and J genes are TRBV10-3 and TRBJ2-5; 8 positions match TRBD1. This CDR3 region has 13 residues. Germline assignment: CDR1 ENHRY and CDR2 SYGVKD. The trim removed 10 bases at V and 1 base at J, leaving 5 bases unmatched. The CDR3 sequence is CASKQGAQETQYF. The CDR3 DNA reads TGTGCCAGCAAGCAGGGGGCCCAAGAGACCCAGTACTTC.

This clone is a singleton in its sample. The rearrangement joins TRBV5-8 to TRBJ1-5, with 10 nucleotides matching TRBD1. Germline CDR1 and CDR2: SGHTS and YDEGEE. The CDR3 covers 16 residues. V was pared by 2 bases and J by 1 base, with 3 bases of the junction left unmatched. The CDR3 reads CASSLRQGASNQPQHF. In nucleotides, the CDR3 is TGTGCCAGCAGCTTAAGACAGGGGGCGAGCAATCAGCCCCAGCATTTT.

This clone was seen once. CDR3 in amino acids: CASNDRRNGDNYGYTF. In DNA, the CDR3 is TGTGCCAGTAACGACAGGAGGAATGGGGATAACTATGGCTACACCTTC. V is TRBV19 and J is TRBJ1-2; TRBD1 might be the D (6 bases). The CDR3 is made up of 16 amino acids. Germline V gene sequence: CDR1 LNHDA, CDR2 SQIVND (reference sequence). V gave up 7 bases and J gave up 1 base, with 19 bases separating them.

The CDR3: CASSSTGTGGTEAFF. DNA of the CDR3: TGTGCCAGCAGCTCGACCGGGACAGGGGGGACTGAAGCTTTCTTT. This rearrangement joins TRBV11-2 to TRBJ1-1, with TRBD1 matching 11 bases. V shed 4 bases and J 5 bases; nucleotides not matched to a gene: 6. CDR1 is SGHAT, CDR2 FQNNGV, per germline. There are 15 residues in the CDR3.

The rearrangement links TRBV6-5 to TRBJ1-1; D not certain. V dropped 8 bases and J dropped 3 bases, with 10 bases sitting between them. The length of the CDR3 is 12 residues. CDR1 is MNHEY, CDR2 SVGAGI, per germline. Here the CDR3 reads CASFRSDTEAFF. The CDR3 DNA is TGTGCCAGCTTCAGATCTGACACTGAAGCTTTCTTT.

This clone was seen a single time. The chain employs TRBV27 and TRBJ2-5, with 7 bases fitting TRBD2. The CDR3 loop spans 14 amino acids. Germline trimming cut 1 base from V and 5 bases from J; bases unmatched to any gene: 4. Germline assignment: CDR1 MNHEY and CDR2 SMNVEV (reference sequence). The CDR3 reads CASSLWWGGETQYF. The CDR3, as DNA: TGTGCCAGCAGTTTATGGTGGGGAGGGGAGACCCAGTACTTC.

The chain uses TRBV7-9 and TRBJ2-3; D is ambiguous. This CDR3 contains 16 residues. Germline-derived CDR1 and CDR2 are SEHNR and FQNEAQ (reference sequence). The V gene lost 1 base and the J gene lost 9 bases, with 20 bases spanning the gap. The CDR3 DNA reads TGTGCCAGCAGCTTAGGAGCTGGTACCCCGAAAGCCACGCAGTATTTT. Translating gives CASSLGAGTPKATQYF.